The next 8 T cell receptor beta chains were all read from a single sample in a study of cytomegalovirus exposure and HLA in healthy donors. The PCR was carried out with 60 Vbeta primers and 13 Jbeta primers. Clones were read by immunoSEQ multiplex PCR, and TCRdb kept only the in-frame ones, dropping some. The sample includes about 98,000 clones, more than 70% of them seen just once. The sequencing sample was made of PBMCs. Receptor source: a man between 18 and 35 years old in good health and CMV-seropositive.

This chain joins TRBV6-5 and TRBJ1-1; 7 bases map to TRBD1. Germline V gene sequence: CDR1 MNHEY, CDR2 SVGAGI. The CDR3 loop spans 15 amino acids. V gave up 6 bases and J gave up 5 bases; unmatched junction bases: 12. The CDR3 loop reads CASSRDSRVGTEAFF. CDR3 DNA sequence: TGTGCCAGCAGCCGGGACAGCCGAGTGGGGACTGAAGCTTTCTTT.

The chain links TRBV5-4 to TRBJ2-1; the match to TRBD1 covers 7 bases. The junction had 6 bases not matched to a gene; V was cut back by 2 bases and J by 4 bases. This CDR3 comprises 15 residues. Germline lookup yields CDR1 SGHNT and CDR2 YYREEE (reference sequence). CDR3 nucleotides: TGTGCCAGCAGCTTCTCATCAGGGGGATACAATGAGCAGTTCTTC. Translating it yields CASSFSSGGYNEQFF.

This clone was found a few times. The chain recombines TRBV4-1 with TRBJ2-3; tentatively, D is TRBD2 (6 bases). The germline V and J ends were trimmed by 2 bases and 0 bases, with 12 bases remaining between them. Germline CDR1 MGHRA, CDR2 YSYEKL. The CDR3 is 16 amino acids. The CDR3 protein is CASSQMPSDSTDTQYF. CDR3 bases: TGCGCCAGCAGCCAAATGCCTAGCGATAGCACAGATACGCAGTATTTT.

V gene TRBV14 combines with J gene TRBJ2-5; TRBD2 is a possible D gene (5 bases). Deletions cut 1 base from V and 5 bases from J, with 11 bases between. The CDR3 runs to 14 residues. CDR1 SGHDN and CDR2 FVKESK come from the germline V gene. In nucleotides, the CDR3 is TGTGCCAGCAGCCAAGTAGGCGGGCGGGAGACCCAGTACTTC. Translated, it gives CASSQVGGRETQYF.

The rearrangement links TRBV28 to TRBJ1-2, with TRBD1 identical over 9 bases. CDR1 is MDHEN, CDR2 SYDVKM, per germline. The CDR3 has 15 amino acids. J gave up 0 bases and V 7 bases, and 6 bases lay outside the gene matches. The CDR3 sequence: CASTKQGASNYGYTF. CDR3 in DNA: TGTGCCAGCACCAAACAGGGGGCGTCTAACTATGGCTACACCTTC.

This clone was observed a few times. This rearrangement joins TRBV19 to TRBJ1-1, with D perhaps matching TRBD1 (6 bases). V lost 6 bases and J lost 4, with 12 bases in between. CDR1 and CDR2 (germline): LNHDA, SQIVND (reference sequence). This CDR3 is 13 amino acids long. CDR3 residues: CASRAGAGTEAFF. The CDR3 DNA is TGTGCCAGTAGAGCAGGGGCGGGCACTGAAGCTTTCTTT. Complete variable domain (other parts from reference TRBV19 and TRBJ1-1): DGGITQSPKYLFRKEGQNVTLSCEQNLNHDAMYWYRQDPGQGLRLIYYSQIVNDFQKGDIAEGYSVSREKKESFPLTVTSAQKNPTAFYLCASRAGAGTEAFFGQGTRLTVV.

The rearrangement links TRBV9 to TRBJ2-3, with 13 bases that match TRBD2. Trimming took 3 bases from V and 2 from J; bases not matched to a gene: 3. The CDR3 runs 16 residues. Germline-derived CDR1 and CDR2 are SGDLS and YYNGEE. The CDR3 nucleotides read TGTGCCAGCAGCGGGACTAGCGGGGGTTTCACAGATACGCAGTATTTT. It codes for CASSGTSGGFTDTQYF.

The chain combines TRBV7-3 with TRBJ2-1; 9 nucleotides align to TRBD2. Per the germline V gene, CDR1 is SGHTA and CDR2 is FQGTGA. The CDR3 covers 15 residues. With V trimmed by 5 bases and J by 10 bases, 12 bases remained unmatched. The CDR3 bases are TGTGCCAGCAGCCAGGTCAGCGGGGGGCCAGGAGAGCAGTTCTTC. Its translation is CASSQVSGGPGEQFF.